A selection of T cell receptor beta chains follows, all from one sample in a study of cytomegalovirus exposure and HLA in healthy donors. The repertoire was sequenced with immunoSEQ multiplex PCR; TCRdb's copy has only in-frame clones and lacks some. This table holds 100,000 to 150,000 clones, 80% found once. Sequencing was done on a sample of PBMCs. The origin of the receptors is a female donor in good health and CMV-seropositive. The CDR3 runs from the conserved cysteine through the conserved F or W. The D gene is left open where the match is weak. The listing skips clone size in some rows; elsewhere it reads once, few, many or a size class.

J gene | clone size | V gene | D gene | CDR3 protein | CDR3 DNA
TRBJ2-1 | once | TRBV30 | . | CAWSVVGGSYNEQFF | TGTGCCTGGAGTGTAGTAGGGGGCTCCTACAATGAGCAGTTCTTC
TRBJ2-7 | . | TRBV6-1 | TRBD1 | CASDDRGYEQYF | TGTGCCAGCGACGACAGGGGGTACGAGCAGTACTTC
TRBJ1-5 | . | TRBV6-5 | . | CASRPTGSNQPQHF | TGTGCCAGCAGACCCACAGGGAGCAATCAGCCCCAGCATTTT
TRBJ2-2 | . | TRBV5-1 | TRBD1 | CASSLGQGNPGELFF | TGCGCCAGCAGCTTGGGACAGGGGAACCCCGGGGAGCTGTTTTTT
TRBJ1-4 | . | TRBV15 | . | CATSRYREGNEKLFF | TGTGCCACCAGCAGATACAGGGAAGGGAATGAAAAACTGTTTTTT
TRBJ1-1 | . | TRBV30 | . | CAWRLGSEAFF | TGTGCCTGGAGACTCGGGTCCGAAGCTTTCTTT
TRBJ1-1 | once | TRBV28 | . | CASSLRYTEAFF | TGTGCCAGCAGTTTGAGATACACTGAAGCTTTCTTT
TRBJ2-6 | . | TRBV5-4 | . | CASSVGTAPGANVLTF | TGTGCCAGCAGCGTGGGGACTGCGCCTGGGGCCAACGTCCTGACTTTC
TRBJ2-1 | . | TRBV19 | TRBD1 | CASSIGFGTEIYSSYNEQFF | TGTGCCAGTAGTATAGGGTTTGGGACAGAAATTTATAGCTCCTACAATGAGCAGTTCTTC
TRBJ1-4 | once | TRBV9 | . | CASSVAQVNEKLFF | TGTGCCAGCAGCGTAGCACAGGTGAATGAAAAACTGTTTTTT
TRBJ1-2 | . | TRBV28 | TRBD1 | CATVQGGGRGYTF | TGTGCCACTGTACAGGGGGGCGGGCGTGGCTACACCTTC
TRBJ2-2 | . | TRBV2 | . | CASSESGVTGELFF | TGTGCCAGCAGTGAGAGTGGAGTCACCGGGGAGCTGTTTTTT
TRBJ1-5 | . | TRBV2 | . | CASSERRSGQPQHF | TGTGCCAGCAGTGAAAGGCGGAGCGGACAGCCCCAGCATTTT
TRBJ1-5 | . | TRBV7-9 | . | CASSLDYGNNQPQHF | TGTGCCAGCAGCTTAGATTACGGGAACAATCAGCCCCAGCATTTT
TRBJ2-2 | . | TRBV10-3 | TRBD1 | CAISPGQGSGELFF | TGTGCCATCAGCCCGGGACAGGGTTCCGGGGAGCTGTTTTTT
TRBJ2-5 | . | TRBV4-3 | . | CASSQGTWEETQYF | TGCGCCAGCAGCCAAGGGACTTGGGAAGAGACCCAGTACTTC
TRBJ2-1 | once | TRBV2 | TRBD2 | CASSDRTSGVGNEQFF | TGTGCCAGCAGTGACAGGACTAGCGGGGTTGGGAATGAGCAGTTCTTC
TRBJ2-4 | once | TRBV30 | . | CAQRAWDIQYF | TGTGCCCAAAGAGCGTGGGACATTCAGTACTTC
TRBJ2-2 | . | TRBV7-8 | . | CASSLRLLQNTGELFF | TGTGCCAGCAGCTTACGACTCCTACAAAACACCGGGGAGCTGTTTTTT
TRBJ1-5 | few | TRBV7-8 | . | CASSLRGDYGPWNQPQHF | TGTGCCAGCAGCTTGAGAGGCGACTATGGGCCGTGGAATCAGCCCCAGCATTTT
TRBJ1-2 | . | TRBV28 | TRBD1 | CASSFIPRGLYGYTF | TGTGCCAGCAGTTTCATTCCGAGGGGGCTTTATGGCTACACCTTC
TRBJ1-2 | . | TRBV6-5 | . | CATQTGYGYTF | TGTGCCACTCAGACGGGGTATGGCTACACCTTC
TRBJ1-1 | once | TRBV6-5 | . | CASSTTVGTEAFF | TGTGCCAGCAGTACGACAGTGGGGACTGAAGCTTTCTTT
TRBJ1-5 | . | TRBV30 | TRBD1 | CAWNRGANQPQHF | TGTGCCTGGAACAGGGGCGCAAATCAGCCCCAGCATTTT
TRBJ2-6 | . | TRBV5-4 | . | CASSLTGTGANVLTF | TGTGCCAGCAGCTTGACAGGGACTGGGGCCAACGTCCTGACTTTC
TRBJ1-1 | . | TRBV10-3 | TRBD1 | CAIRDWQGAEAFF | TGTGCCATCAGGGACTGGCAGGGGGCTGAAGCTTTCTTT
TRBJ2-3 | . | TRBV6-6 | TRBD2 | CASSYGRDPYTDTQYF | TGTGCCAGCAGTTACGGGAGGGACCCCTACACAGATACGCAGTATTTT
TRBJ2-5 | . | TRBV7-2 | . | CASSVNRVGPQYF | TGTGCCAGCAGCGTGAACCGGGTTGGTCCGCAGTACTTC
TRBJ2-3 | . | TRBV5-4 | . | CASSLERVTDTQYF | TGTGCCAGCAGCTTGGAGAGAGTCACAGATACGCAGTATTTT
TRBJ1-1 | . | TRBV6-6 | . | CASSGGTAYTEAFF | TGTGCCAGTTCAGGAGGGACTGCGTACACTGAAGCTTTCTTT
TRBJ2-1 | . | TRBV19 | . | CARSSDEQFF | TGTGCCAGATCGTCGGATGAGCAGTTCTTC
TRBJ2-2 | few | TRBV4-3 | TRBD1 | CASSQSAPQGANRELFF | TGCGCCAGCAGCCAAAGTGCCCCACAGGGGGCTAACAGGGAGCTGTTTTTT
TRBJ1-2 | few | TRBV28 | TRBD1 | CASSPDRGLYGYTF | TGTGCCAGCAGCCCGGACAGGGGGCTCTATGGCTACACCTTC
TRBJ2-3 | . | TRBV29-1 | TRBD2 | CSGETGGRRDTQYF | TGCAGCGGGGAAACGGGAGGCCGTAGAGATACGCAGTATTTT
TRBJ2-1 | . | TRBV19 | TRBD2 | CASSIESSGANEQFF | TGTGCCAGTAGTATAGAGTCTAGCGGGGCCAATGAGCAGTTCTTC
TRBJ2-1 | . | TRBV28 | TRBD2 | CASSSLLGGVNEQFF | TGTGCCAGCAGTTCTCTATTGGGGGGGGTAAATGAGCAGTTCTTC
TRBJ2-2 | . | TRBV5-1 | TRBD1 | CASSPQGAGTGELFF | TGCGCCAGCAGCCCACAGGGGGCAGGCACCGGGGAGCTGTTTTTT
TRBJ2-3 | . | TRBV29-1 | TRBD1 | CSSDKGTGADTQYF | TGCAGCTCAGACAAGGGGACAGGGGCAGATACGCAGTATTTT
TRBJ2-5 | once | TRBV20-1 | . | CSAWAQETQYF | TGCAGTGCATGGGCCCAAGAGACCCAGTACTTC
TRBJ1-3 | . | TRBV9 | TRBD1 | CASSASYRGKGNTIYF | TGTGCCAGCAGCGCGAGTTACAGGGGGAAGGGAAACACCATATATTTT
TRBJ2-5 | few | TRBV4-2 | . | CASSPGGSETQYF | TGTGCCAGCAGCCCCGGGGGTTCGGAGACCCAGTACTTC
TRBJ1-5 | . | TRBV28 | . | CASSRGLAQHF | TGTGCCAGCAGCCGAGGGTTGGCCCAGCATTTT
TRBJ1-2 | . | TRBV10-1 | . | CASSLAGYTF | TGCGCCAGCTCACTTGCTGGCTACACCTTC
TRBJ1-5 | few | TRBV19 | . | CAGGGGVTSQPQHF | TGTGCCGGGGGGGGAGGCGTGACCTCTCAGCCCCAGCATTTT
TRBJ1-4 | few | TRBV2 | TRBD1 | CASRGTGRGEKLFF | TGTGCCAGCAGAGGGACAGGGAGAGGTGAAAAACTGTTTTTT
TRBJ2-3 | . | TRBV2 | TRBD2 | CASRERGLAGASASQYF | TGTGCCAGCAGGGAAAGGGGACTAGCGGGGGCCTCCGCCTCGCAGTATTTT
TRBJ1-6 | few | TRBV9 | . | CASSVNRESSYNSPLHF | TGTGCCAGCAGCGTAAACAGGGAAAGCTCCTATAATTCACCCCTCCACTTT
TRBJ2-3 | . | TRBV4-1 | . | CATRDTATDTQYF | TGCGCCACCCGGGACACCGCCACAGATACGCAGTATTTT
TRBJ2-3 | . | TRBV7-9 | . | CASSLEYSDTQYF | TGTGCCAGCAGCTTAGAATATTCAGATACGCAGTATTTT
TRBJ2-1 | . | TRBV4-1 | TRBD1 | CASSKTGGTYNEQFF | TGCGCCAGCAGCAAGACAGGGGGCACCTACAATGAGCAGTTCTTC
TRBJ1-5 | . | TRBV9 | . | CASSVRADQPQHF | TGTGCCAGCAGCGTGCGGGCCGATCAGCCCCAGCATTTT
TRBJ2-3 | . | TRBV28 | . | CASSLRGSTDTQYF | TGTGCCAGCAGTTTACGGGGGTCCACAGATACGCAGTATTTT
TRBJ1-2 | . | TRBV4-2 | . | CASSQLTARVPYGYTF | TGTGCCAGCAGCCAACTTACCGCCCGGGTCCCCTATGGCTACACCTTC
TRBJ1-4 | . | TRBV15 | . | CATSRDQAGQSEKLFF | TGTGCCACCAGCAGAGATCAGGCAGGCCAATCCGAAAAACTGTTTTTT